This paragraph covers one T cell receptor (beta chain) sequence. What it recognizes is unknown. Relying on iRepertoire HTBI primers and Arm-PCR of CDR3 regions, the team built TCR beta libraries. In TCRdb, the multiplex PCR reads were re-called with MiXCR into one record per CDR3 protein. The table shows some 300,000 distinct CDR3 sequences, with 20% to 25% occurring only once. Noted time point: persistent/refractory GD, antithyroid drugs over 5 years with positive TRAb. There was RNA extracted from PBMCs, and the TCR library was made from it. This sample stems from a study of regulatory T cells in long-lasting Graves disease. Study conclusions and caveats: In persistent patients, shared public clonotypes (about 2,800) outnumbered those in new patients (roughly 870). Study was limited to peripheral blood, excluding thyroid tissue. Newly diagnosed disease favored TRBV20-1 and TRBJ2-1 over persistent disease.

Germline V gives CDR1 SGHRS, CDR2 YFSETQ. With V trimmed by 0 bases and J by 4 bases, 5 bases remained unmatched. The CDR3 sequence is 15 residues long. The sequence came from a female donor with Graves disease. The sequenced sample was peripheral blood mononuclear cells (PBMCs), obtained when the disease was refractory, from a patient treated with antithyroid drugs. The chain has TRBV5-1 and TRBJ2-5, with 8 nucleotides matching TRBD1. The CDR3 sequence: CASSLGQGAGETQYF. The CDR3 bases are TGCGCCAGCAGCTTGGGTCAGGGGGCTGGAGAGACCCAGTACTTC.